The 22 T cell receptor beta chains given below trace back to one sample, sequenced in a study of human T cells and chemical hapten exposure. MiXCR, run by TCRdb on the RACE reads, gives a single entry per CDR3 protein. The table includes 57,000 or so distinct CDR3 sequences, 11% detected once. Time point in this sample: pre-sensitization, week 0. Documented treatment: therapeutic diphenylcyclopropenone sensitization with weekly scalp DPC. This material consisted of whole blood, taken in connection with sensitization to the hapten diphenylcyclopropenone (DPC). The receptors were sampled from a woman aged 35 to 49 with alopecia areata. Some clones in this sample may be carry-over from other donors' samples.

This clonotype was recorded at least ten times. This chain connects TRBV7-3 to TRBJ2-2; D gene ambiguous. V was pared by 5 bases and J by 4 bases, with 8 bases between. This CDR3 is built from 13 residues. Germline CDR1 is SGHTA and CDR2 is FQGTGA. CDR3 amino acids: CASSVYSTGELFF. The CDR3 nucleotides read TGTGCCAGCAGCGTTTACAGCACCGGGGAGCTGTTTTTT.

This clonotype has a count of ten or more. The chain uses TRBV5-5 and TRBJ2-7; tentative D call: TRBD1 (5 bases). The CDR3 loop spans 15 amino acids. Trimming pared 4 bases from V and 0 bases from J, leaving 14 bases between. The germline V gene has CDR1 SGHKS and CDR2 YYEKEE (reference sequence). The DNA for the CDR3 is TGTGCCAGCAGCCTCACTGACAGCAGCTCCTACGAGCAGTACTTC. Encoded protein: CASSLTDSSSYEQYF.

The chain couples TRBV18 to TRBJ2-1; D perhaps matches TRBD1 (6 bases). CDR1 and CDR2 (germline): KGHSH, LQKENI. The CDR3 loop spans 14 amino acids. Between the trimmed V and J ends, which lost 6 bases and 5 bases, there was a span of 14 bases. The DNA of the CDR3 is TGTGCCAGCTCCCCGGGACAACAACACAATGAGCAGTTCTTC. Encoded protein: CASSPGQQHNEQFF. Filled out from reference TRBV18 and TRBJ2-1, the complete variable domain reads NAGVMQNPRHLVRRRGQEARLRCSPMKGHSHVYWYRQLPEEGLKFMVYLQKENIIDESGMPKERFSAEFPKEGPSILRIQQVVRGDSAAYFCASSPGQQHNEQFFGPGTRLTVL.

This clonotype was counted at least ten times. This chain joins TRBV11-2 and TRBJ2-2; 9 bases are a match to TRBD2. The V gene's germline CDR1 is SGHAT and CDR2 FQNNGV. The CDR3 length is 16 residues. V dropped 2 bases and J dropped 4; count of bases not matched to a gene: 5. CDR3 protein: CASSLKAGGGTGELFF. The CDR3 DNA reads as TGTGCCAGCAGCTTAAAGGCGGGAGGGGGCACCGGGGAGCTGTTTTTT. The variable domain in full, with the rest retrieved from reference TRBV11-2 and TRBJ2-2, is EAGVAQSPRYKIIEKRQSVAFWCNPISGHATLYWYQQILGQGPKLLIQFQNNGVVDDSQLPKDRFSAERLKGVDSTLKIQPAKLEDSAVYLCASSLKAGGGTGELFFGEGSRLTVL.

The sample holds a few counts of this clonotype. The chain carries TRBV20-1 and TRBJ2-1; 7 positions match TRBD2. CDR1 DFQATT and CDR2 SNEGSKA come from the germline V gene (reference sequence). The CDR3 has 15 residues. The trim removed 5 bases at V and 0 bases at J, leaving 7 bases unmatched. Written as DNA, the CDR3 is TGCAGTGCTCAATCGACGGGGGGCTCCTACAATGAGCAGTTCTTC. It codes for CSAQSTGGSYNEQFF.

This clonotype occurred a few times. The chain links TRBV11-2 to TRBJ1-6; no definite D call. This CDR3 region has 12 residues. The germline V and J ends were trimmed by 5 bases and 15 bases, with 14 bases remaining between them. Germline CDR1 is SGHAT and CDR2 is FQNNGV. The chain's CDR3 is CASSREWEYLHF. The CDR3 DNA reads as TGTGCCAGCAGCCGAGAATGGGAGTACCTCCACTTT.

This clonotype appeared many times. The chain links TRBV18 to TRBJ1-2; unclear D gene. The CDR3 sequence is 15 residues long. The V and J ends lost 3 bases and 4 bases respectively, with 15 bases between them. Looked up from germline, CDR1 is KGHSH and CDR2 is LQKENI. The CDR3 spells CASSPKESFLYGYTF. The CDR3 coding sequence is TGTGCCAGCTCACCCAAGGAGAGCTTTCTCTATGGCTACACCTTC.

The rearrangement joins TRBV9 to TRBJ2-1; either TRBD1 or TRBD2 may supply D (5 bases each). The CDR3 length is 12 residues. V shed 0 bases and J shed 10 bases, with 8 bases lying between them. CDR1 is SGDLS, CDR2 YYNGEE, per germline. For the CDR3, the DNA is TGTGCCAGCAGCGTAGGTCGGGGCGAGCAGTTCTTC. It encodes CASSVGRGEQFF.

The CDR3 protein is CASSLETSGFYEQYF. For the CDR3, the DNA is TGTGCCAGCAGCTTGGAGACTAGCGGGTTCTACGAGCAGTACTTC. This chain uses TRBV5-4 with TRBJ2-7, with TRBD2 matching 10 bases. The ends lost 0 bases at V and 3 bases at J; junction bases unmatched: 3. CDR1 and CDR2 from the germline V gene are SGHNT and YYREEE (reference sequence). The CDR3 is 15 amino acids.

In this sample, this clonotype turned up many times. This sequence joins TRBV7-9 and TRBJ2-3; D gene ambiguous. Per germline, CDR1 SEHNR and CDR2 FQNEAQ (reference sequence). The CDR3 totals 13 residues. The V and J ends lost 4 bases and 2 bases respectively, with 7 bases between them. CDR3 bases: TGTGCCAGCAGCTCCGACTTCACAGATACGCAGTATTTT. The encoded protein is CASSSDFTDTQYF.

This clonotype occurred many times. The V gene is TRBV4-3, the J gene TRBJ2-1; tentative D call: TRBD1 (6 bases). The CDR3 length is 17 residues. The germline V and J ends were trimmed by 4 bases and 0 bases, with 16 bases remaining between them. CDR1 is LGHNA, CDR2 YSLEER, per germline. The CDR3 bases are TGCGCCAGCAGCCGAGGGGGTACAGGGAGCTCCTACAATGAGCAGTTCTTC. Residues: CASSRGGTGSSYNEQFF.

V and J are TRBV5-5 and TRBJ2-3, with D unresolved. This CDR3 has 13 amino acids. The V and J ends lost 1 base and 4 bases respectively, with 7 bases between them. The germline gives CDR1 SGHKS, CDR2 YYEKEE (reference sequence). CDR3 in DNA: TGTGCCAGCAGCTTGACGGGTGCAGATACGCAGTATTTT. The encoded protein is CASSLTGADTQYF.

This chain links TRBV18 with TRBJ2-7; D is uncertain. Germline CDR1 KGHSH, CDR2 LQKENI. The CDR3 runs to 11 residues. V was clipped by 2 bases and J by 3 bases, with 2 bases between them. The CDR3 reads CASSPNYEQYF. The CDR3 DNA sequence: TGTGCCAGCTCACCAAACTACGAGCAGTACTTC.

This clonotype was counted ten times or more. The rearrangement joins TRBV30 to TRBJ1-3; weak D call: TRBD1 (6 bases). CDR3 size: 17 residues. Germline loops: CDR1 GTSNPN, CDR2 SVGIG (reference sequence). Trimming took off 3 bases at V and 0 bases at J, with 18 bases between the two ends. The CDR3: CAWRGGGGQFSGNTIYF. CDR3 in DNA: TGTGCCTGGAGGGGTGGAGGAGGACAGTTCTCTGGAAACACCATATATTTT. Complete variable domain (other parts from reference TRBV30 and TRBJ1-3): SQTIHQWPATLVQPVGSPLSLECTVEGTSNPNLYWYRQAAGRGLQLLFYSVGIGQISSEVPQNLSASRPQDRQFILSSKKLLLSDSGFYLCAWRGGGGQFSGNTIYFGEGSWLTVV.

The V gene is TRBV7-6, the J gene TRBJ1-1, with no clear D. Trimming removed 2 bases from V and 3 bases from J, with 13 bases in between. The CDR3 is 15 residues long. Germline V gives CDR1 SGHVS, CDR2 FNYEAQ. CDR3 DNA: TGTGCCAGCAGCTTACAAGCCGCCGGGGACACTGAAGCTTTCTTT. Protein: CASSLQAAGDTEAFF. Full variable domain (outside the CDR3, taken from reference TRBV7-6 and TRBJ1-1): GAGVSQSPRYKVTKRGQDVALRCDPISGHVSLYWYRQALGQGPEFLTYFNYEAQQDKSGLPNDRFSAERPEGSISTLTIQRTEQRDSAMYRCASSLQAAGDTEAFFGQGTRLTVV.

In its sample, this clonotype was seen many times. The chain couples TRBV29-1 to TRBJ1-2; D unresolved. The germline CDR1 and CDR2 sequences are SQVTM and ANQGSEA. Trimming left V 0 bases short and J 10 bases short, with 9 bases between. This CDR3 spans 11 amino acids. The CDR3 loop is CSVEDPNNYTF. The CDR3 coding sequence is TGCAGCGTTGAAGACCCAAATAACTACACCTTC.

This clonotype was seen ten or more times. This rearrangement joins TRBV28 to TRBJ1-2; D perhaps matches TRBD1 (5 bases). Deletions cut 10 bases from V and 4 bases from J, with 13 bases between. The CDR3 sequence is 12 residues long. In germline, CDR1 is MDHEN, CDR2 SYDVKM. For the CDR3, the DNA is TGTGCCACACGGGGAGGGGCCTATGGCTACACCTTC. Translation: CATRGGAYGYTF.

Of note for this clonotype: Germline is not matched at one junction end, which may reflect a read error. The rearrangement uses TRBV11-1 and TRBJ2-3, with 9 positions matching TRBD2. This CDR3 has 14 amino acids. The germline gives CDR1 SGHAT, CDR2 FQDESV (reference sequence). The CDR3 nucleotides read TGTGACAGCAGGTTAGCGGGGGCCACAGATACGCAGTATTTT. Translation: CDSRLAGATDTQYF.

CDR3 sequence (DNA): TGTGCCAGTAGACAGTCCCTAATGAACACTGAAGCTTTCTTT. Encoded protein: CASRQSLMNTEAFF. The genes are TRBV19 and TRBJ1-1, with D hard to call. Germline values: CDR1 LNHDA, CDR2 SQIVND (reference sequence). Trimming shortened V by 6 bases and J by 0 bases, and 11 bases separated the two germline ends. This CDR3 is 14 amino acids long.

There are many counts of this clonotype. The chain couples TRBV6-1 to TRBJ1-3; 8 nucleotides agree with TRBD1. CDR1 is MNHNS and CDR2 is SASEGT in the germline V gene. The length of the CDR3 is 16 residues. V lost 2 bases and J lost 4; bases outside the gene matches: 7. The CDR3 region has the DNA TGTGCCAGCAGTGAACTGGACAGGGTGGACGGAAACACCATATATTTT. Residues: CASSELDRVDGNTIYF.

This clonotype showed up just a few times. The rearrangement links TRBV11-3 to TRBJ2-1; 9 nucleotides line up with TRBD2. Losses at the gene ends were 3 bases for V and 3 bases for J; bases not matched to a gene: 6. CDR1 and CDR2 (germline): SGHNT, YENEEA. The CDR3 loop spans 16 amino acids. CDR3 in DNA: TGTGCCAGCAGCTTTTCAATAGCGGGGGACTACAATGAGCAGTTCTTC. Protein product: CASSFSIAGDYNEQFF.

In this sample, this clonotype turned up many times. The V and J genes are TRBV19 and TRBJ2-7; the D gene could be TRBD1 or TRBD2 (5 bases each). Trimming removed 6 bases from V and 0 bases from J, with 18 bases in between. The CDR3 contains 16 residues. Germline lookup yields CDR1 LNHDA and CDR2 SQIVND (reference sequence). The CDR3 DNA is TGTGCCAGTAGCCCGACGGGGCTCCGGGACTCCTACGAGCAGTACTTC. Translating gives CASSPTGLRDSYEQYF.